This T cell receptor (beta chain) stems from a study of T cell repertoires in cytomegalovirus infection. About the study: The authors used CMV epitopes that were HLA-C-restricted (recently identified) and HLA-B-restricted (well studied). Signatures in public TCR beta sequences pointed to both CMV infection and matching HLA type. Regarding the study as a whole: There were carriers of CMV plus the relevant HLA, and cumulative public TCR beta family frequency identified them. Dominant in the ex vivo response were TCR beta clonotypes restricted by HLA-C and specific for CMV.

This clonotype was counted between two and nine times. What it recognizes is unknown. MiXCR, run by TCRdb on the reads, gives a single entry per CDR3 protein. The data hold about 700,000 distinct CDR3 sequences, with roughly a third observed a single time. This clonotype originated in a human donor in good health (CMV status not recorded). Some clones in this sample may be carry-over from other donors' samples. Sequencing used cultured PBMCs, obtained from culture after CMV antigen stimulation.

In DNA, the CDR3 is TGTGCCAGCAGGAAGGGACAGTCCAATGAAAAACTGTTTTTT. It is translated as CASRKGQSNEKLFF. The rearrangement links TRBV2 to TRBJ1-4, with TRBD1 identical over 7 bases. This CDR3 region has 14 residues. After removal of 6 bases from V and 5 bases from J, the junction contained 6 bases not matched to a gene. CDR1 SNHLY and CDR2 FYNNEI come from the germline V gene.